These 27 T cell receptor beta chains share one sample of origin, sequenced in a study of T cells expressing NK-cell markers. Each CDR3 protein gets one entry in TCRdb, which reprocessed the 5' RACE reads and gives no DNA. This repertoire comprises about 430,000 distinct CDR3 sequences; its ten largest clones make up about 1.5%. The specimen was blood T cells: a sorted CD56 or NKG2C T cell subset, CD4+ or CD8+ T cells, or bulk PBMC T cells (not recorded which). The receptor set was obtained from a woman between 45 and 65 years old in good health.

The V call is TRBV7-8, the J call TRBJ2-5; absent DNA, TCRdb's TRBD2 call cannot be checked. Germline assignment: CDR1 SGHVS and CDR2 FQNEAQ. This CDR3 region has 12 residues. The CDR3: CASSLIVETQYF.

The V and J genes are TRBV7-9 and TRBJ2-3. Germline CDR1 is SEHNR and CDR2 is FQNEAQ (reference sequence). This CDR3 is built from 12 residues. This CDR3 reads CASSSIADTQYF. Supplemented by reference TRBV7-9 and TRBJ2-3, the full variable domain reads DTGVSQNPRHKITKRGQNVTFRCDPISEHNRLYWYRQTLGQGPEFLTYFQNEAQLEKSRLLSDRFSAERPKGSFSTLEIQRTEQGDSAMYLCASSSIADTQYFGPGTRLTVL.

The V gene is TRBV27, the J gene TRBJ2-5; TCRdb picks TRBD1, but there is no DNA to check that call. The germline CDR1 and CDR2 sequences are MNHEY and SMNVEV (reference sequence). The length of the CDR3 is 15 residues. The CDR3 spells CASSRYARGGETQYF.

The V call is TRBV20-1, the J call TRBJ2-1; the D call of TRBD2 rests on TCRdb alone, since no DNA is present to check it. Per the germline V gene, CDR1 is DFQATT and CDR2 is SNEGSKA (reference sequence). The CDR3 consists of 14 residues. The CDR3 protein is CSGMGAGTYNEQFF.

The chain couples TRBV11-3 to TRBJ2-1. The germline V gene encodes CDR1 SGHNT and CDR2 YENEEA. CDR3 length equals 15 residues. The CDR3 loop is CASSPQRLPYNEQFF.

The chain recombines TRBV12-3 or TRBV12-4 with TRBJ1-2; TCRdb's D gene call, TRBD1, goes unchecked for lack of DNA. The length of the CDR3 is 15 residues. This CDR3 reads CASSLTTGGFYGYTF.

This chain joins TRBV18 and TRBJ1-6. The CDR3 length is 14 residues. Per germline, CDR1 KGHSH and CDR2 LQKENI. The CDR3 is CASSPSTGNSPLHF. Full variable domain (outside the CDR3, taken from reference TRBV18 and TRBJ1-6): NAGVMQNPRHLVRRRGQEARLRCSPMKGHSHVYWYRQLPEEGLKFMVYLQKENIIDESGMPKERFSAEFPKEGPSILRIQQVVRGDSAAYFCASSPSTGNSPLHFGNGTRLTVT.

The chain has TRBV5-1 and TRBJ2-1; TCRdb gives TRBD2 as the D gene, but with no DNA this cannot be confirmed. The CDR3 runs 16 residues. From germline, CDR1 is SGHRS and CDR2 YFSETQ. This CDR3 reads CASSLESGSHGGEQFF.

The chain carries TRBV12-3 or TRBV12-4 and TRBJ2-5; there is no DNA to check the TCRdb D call of TRBD2. CDR3 length equals 14 residues. The CDR3 region is CASSSGPTGGPQYF.

The J gene is TRBJ2-7, the V gene TRBV5-1; TCRdb's D call of TRBD1 is untestable without DNA. Germline V gene lookup returns CDR1 SGHRS and CDR2 YFSETQ. The CDR3 is 15 amino acids. The CDR3 sequence: CASSLRQGHNGEQYF.

The chain has TRBV20-1 and TRBJ1-2; TCRdb's D gene call, TRBD1, goes unchecked for lack of DNA. Looked up from germline, CDR1 is DFQATT and CDR2 is SNEGSKA (reference sequence). The CDR3 length is 15 residues. The CDR3 region is CSARATGQGFGGYTF.

The chain combines TRBV20-1 with TRBJ1-1; TCRdb indicates TRBD1, and absent DNA this call remains unverified. The CDR3 length is 14 residues. The germline CDR1 and CDR2 sequences are DFQATT and SNEGSKA (reference sequence). The chain's CDR3 is CSAPGGSLNTEAFF.

The gene calls are TRBV6-5 and TRBJ2-1; TCRdb's D call, TRBD1, is unchecked because there is no DNA. The CDR3 extends over 15 amino acids. The germline V gene has CDR1 MNHEY and CDR2 SVGAGI. This CDR3 reads CASSGRGRGYNEQFF.

The chain uses TRBV5-1 and TRBJ2-3; no DNA is available, so the TRBD1 call from TCRdb remains unchecked. The CDR3 runs to 15 residues. The germline V gene encodes CDR1 SGHRS and CDR2 YFSETQ. The CDR3 region is CASSFGGVVSDTQYF.

The rearrangement links TRBV5-1 to TRBJ1-4. The CDR3 is 14 amino acids. Looked up from germline, CDR1 is SGHRS and CDR2 is YFSETQ. The CDR3: CASKGGPTNEKLFF.

The chain is built from TRBV15 and TRBJ2-7; lacking DNA, the TRBD2 call made by TCRdb goes unchecked. The length of the CDR3 is 18 residues. Germline V lookup: CDR1 LNHNV, CDR2 YYDKDF (reference sequence). CDR3 sequence: CATSRDRPGLAGGSEQYF.

The V call is TRBV15, the J call TRBJ2-4; TCRdb selects TRBD2, and the lack of DNA leaves this call unchecked. Looked up from germline, CDR1 is LNHNV and CDR2 is YYDKDF (reference sequence). The CDR3 spans 16 residues. CDR3 protein: CATSRVREGARNIQYF.

CDR3 in amino acids: CASSYVAGANVLTF. The rearrangement links TRBV6-9 to TRBJ2-6. The CDR3 extends over 14 amino acids. Looked up from germline, CDR1 is MNHGY and CDR2 is SVAAGI.

This CDR3 is CATSREVWSEQFF. The rearrangement links TRBV15 to TRBJ2-1. Germline CDR1 reads LNHNV; CDR2 reads YYDKDF (reference sequence). The CDR3 length is 13 residues.

V and J are TRBV11-2 and TRBJ1-4. The CDR3 totals 11 residues. Germline CDR1 and CDR2: SGHAT and FQNNGV. The chain's CDR3 is CASSLEEKLFF.

V usage is TRBV11-2 and J usage is TRBJ2-1; TCRdb's D call of TRBD2 is untestable without DNA. Germline V gene lookup returns CDR1 SGHAT and CDR2 FQNNGV. The CDR3 extends over 15 amino acids. This CDR3 reads CASSLMVAGINEQFF.

The CDR3 sequence: CASSERWVPNQPQHF. The chain links TRBV5-8 to TRBJ1-5; TCRdb indicates TRBD1, and absent DNA this call remains unverified. There are 15 residues in the CDR3. In germline, CDR1 is SGHTS, CDR2 YDEGEE.

The chain carries TRBV25-1 and TRBJ2-3. The CDR3 spans 11 residues. Germline assignment: CDR1 MGHDK and CDR2 SYGVNS. CDR3 region: CASSRQNTQYF.

V is TRBV3-1 and J is TRBJ2-2; TCRdb designates TRBD2, a call that cannot be tested without DNA. CDR1 is LGHDT, CDR2 YNNKEL, per germline (reference sequence). CDR3 length: 17 residues. Here the CDR3 reads CASSQDNGLAGTGELFF.

V is TRBV19 and J is TRBJ1-6; TCRdb calls TRBD1, which cannot be checked without DNA. The CDR3 runs to 12 residues. Germline lookup yields CDR1 LNHDA and CDR2 SQIVND (reference sequence). The CDR3 protein is CASETGGSPLHF. Full variable domain (rest looked up from reference TRBV19 and TRBJ1-6): DGGITQSPKYLFRKEGQNVTLSCEQNLNHDAMYWYRQDPGQGLRLIYYSQIVNDFQKGDIAEGYSVSREKKESFPLTVTSAQKNPTAFYLCASETGGSPLHFGNGTRLTVT.

The CDR3 reads CASSWLGNNEQFF. The chain couples TRBV28 to TRBJ2-1. The CDR3 runs to 13 residues. Germline V gene lookup returns CDR1 MDHEN and CDR2 SYDVKM.

The chain has TRBV20-1 and TRBJ1-6; absent DNA, TCRdb's TRBD1 call cannot be checked. CDR1 is DFQATT, CDR2 SNEGSKA, per germline (reference sequence). This CDR3 is built from 15 residues. The CDR3 loop is CSARYPGTANSPLHF.